A selection of T cell receptor beta chains follows, all from one sample in a study of blood T cell repertoires in COVID-19. Profiled with immunoSEQ multiplex PCR; TCRdb holds only in-frame clones, not every one. The table includes 200,000 to 250,000 clones, approximately 82% detected once. The sample comprised PBMCs or T cells enriched from blood (not recorded which). These receptors came from a man in his forties who had recovered from COVID-19. Each CDR3 is given with its conserved first and last residue. A D gene is named only where the DNA matches it firmly. The size of a clone is reported for some rows only, either as once, few or many, or as a class for expanded clones.

J	D	V	size	CDR3	DNA
TRBJ2-3	TRBD2	TRBV11-3	-	CASSSGGGRGDTQYF	TGTGCCAGCAGCTCCGGGGGGGGGAGAGGAGATACGCAGTATTTT
TRBJ2-5	TRBD1	TRBV7-3	-	CASSLGTAETQYF	TGTGCCAGCAGCTTAGGGACAGCAGAGACCCAGTACTTC
TRBJ1-1	TRBD1	TRBV5-1	-	CASSLATGGNTEAFF	TGCGCCAGCAGCTTGGCGACAGGGGGCAACACTGAAGCTTTCTTT
TRBJ2-6	-	TRBV19	-	CASRSSGANVLTF	TGTGCCAGTCGGTCCTCTGGGGCCAACGTCCTGACTTTC
TRBJ1-2	-	TRBV3-1/TRBV3-2	-	CASSQDPGGLHLLGYTF	TGTGCCAGCAGCCAAGATCCTGGCGGCCTACACTTACTTGGCTACACCTTC
TRBJ1-3	TRBD1	TRBV6-6	-	CASSYSGTGGYTIYF	TGTGCCAGCAGTTACTCCGGGACAGGGGGATACACCATATATTTT
TRBJ1-3	TRBD1	TRBV24-1	-	CATSDSGTAGNTIYF	TGTGCCACCAGTGACTCCGGGACAGCTGGAAACACCATATATTTT
TRBJ2-5	-	TRBV19	-	CASNPSEGARETQYF	TGTGCCAGTAACCCCTCGGAGGGGGCTAGGGAGACCCAGTACTTC
TRBJ1-6	TRBD1	TRBV15	-	CATGTGGSPLHF	TGTGCCACAGGTACAGGGGGATCACCCCTCCACTTT
TRBJ1-4	TRBD1	TRBV25-1	once	CASSLNRGINEKLFF	TGTGCCAGCAGCCTGAACAGGGGGATAAATGAAAAACTGTTTTTT
TRBJ1-2	-	TRBV11-2	-	CASSGALGSGYTF	TGTGCCAGCTCAGGGGCGCTCGGAAGTGGCTACACCTTC
TRBJ2-5	-	TRBV7-8	-	CASSAGARETQYF	TGTGCCAGCAGCGCAGGGGCCCGAGAGACCCAGTACTTC
TRBJ2-3	-	TRBV19	-	CASSIARRDTDTQYF	TGTGCCAGTAGTATAGCTAGGAGGGACACAGATACGCAGTATTTT